Below, 27 T cell receptor beta chains from the same sample are listed, as sequenced in a study of T cell repertoires in cytomegalovirus infection. TCRdb re-derived calls from the reads in MiXCR, one entry per CDR3 protein. This sample carries hundreds of thousands of distinct CDR3 sequences, 20% to 25% of them seen once, and the ten largest clones take 8%. The sample was CD8+ T cells from PBMCs. These receptors all stem from a human donor in good health (CMV status not recorded). Some clones in this sample may be carry-over from other donors' samples.

This chain links TRBV12-3 or TRBV12-4 with TRBJ2-3, with D unresolved. There are 12 residues in the CDR3. V lost 11 bases and J 1 base, leaving 10 bases between the germline ends. The CDR3 nucleotides read TGTGCCTGCCAGCCCCGCACAGATACGCAGTATTTT. It is translated as CACQPRTDTQYF.

This clonotype was observed at least ten times. This chain connects TRBV7-6 to TRBJ2-7, with 10 bases fitting TRBD2. The CDR3 extends over 15 amino acids. Trimming took 4 bases from V and 2 from J; bases not matched to a gene: 5. The V gene's germline CDR1 is SGHVS and CDR2 FNYEAQ. CDR3 nucleotide sequence: TGTGCCAGCAGCTCGAGGACTAGCGGTACCTACGAGCAGTACTTC. Residues: CASSSRTSGTYEQYF.

This chain links TRBV20-1 with TRBJ1-2; a possible D gene is TRBD1 (6 bases). V lost 6 bases to trimming and J lost 0 bases, with 11 bases between them. Per germline, CDR1 DFQATT and CDR2 SNEGSKA (reference sequence). CDR3 size: 13 residues. CDR3: CSARQETNYGYTF. CDR3 nucleotide sequence: TGCAGTGCCCGACAGGAAACTAACTATGGCTACACCTTC.

The chain uses TRBV29-1 and TRBJ1-2, with a weak D call TRBD1 (5 bases). V lost 8 bases, J lost 3 bases, and 10 bases lay in between. The CDR3 is 11 residues long. Per germline, CDR1 SQVTM and CDR2 ANQGSEA. CDR3 sequence reads: CSSQGDYGYTF. CDR3 sequence (DNA): TGCAGCTCCCAGGGTGACTATGGCTACACCTTC.

This clonotype has just a few counts. V and J are TRBV27 and TRBJ2-7, with 9 bases matching TRBD1. The CDR3 sequence is 14 residues long. V shed 5 bases and J 4 bases; nucleotides not matched to a gene: 6. The germline gives CDR1 MNHEY, CDR2 SMNVEV (reference sequence). The CDR3 bases are TGTGCCAGCAGTGGGCCGGGACAGGGTTACGAGCAGTACTTC. This sequence encodes CASSGPGQGYEQYF.

There are many counts of this clonotype. The J gene is TRBJ2-7, the V gene TRBV6-1; a possible D gene is TRBD1 (7 bases). CDR1 and CDR2 from the germline V gene are MNHNS and SASEGT. The CDR3 contains 15 residues. Trimming took off 2 bases at V and 4 bases at J, with 15 bases between the two ends. The CDR3 sequence is CASSEIRQGGYEQYF. The CDR3 coding sequence is TGTGCCAGCAGTGAAATACGACAGGGAGGATACGAGCAGTACTTC.

This chain connects TRBV7-6 to TRBJ2-2; D is undetermined. Per the germline V gene, CDR1 is SGHVS and CDR2 is FNYEAQ. The CDR3 is made up of 16 amino acids. V lost 2 bases, J lost 0 bases, and 10 bases lay in between. The CDR3 sequence: CASSLPVLANTGELFF. The CDR3 region has the DNA TGTGCCAGCAGCTTACCAGTTCTCGCGAACACCGGGGAGCTGTTTTTT.

This clonotype was found many times. The rearrangement links TRBV7-2 to TRBJ2-7; 8 bases map to TRBD1. Germline V lookup: CDR1 SGHTA, CDR2 FQGNSA. J gave up 0 bases and V 5 bases, and 6 bases lay outside the gene matches. This CDR3 is 15 amino acids long. CDR3 sequence: CASSVPGQGSYEQYF. Here the CDR3 DNA reads TGTGCCAGCAGCGTTCCCGGACAGGGCTCCTACGAGCAGTACTTC. The full variable domain, in which reference TRBV7-2 and TRBJ2-7 provide the parts outside the CDR3, is GAGVSQSPSNKVTEKGKDVELRCDPISGHTALYWYRQSLGQGLEFLIYFQGNSAPDKSGLPSDRFSAERTGGSVSTLTIQRTQQEDSAVYLCASSVPGQGSYEQYFGPGTRLTVT.

V gene TRBV7-9 combines with J gene TRBJ1-2; D not resolved. CDR1 is SEHNR, CDR2 FQNEAQ, per germline (reference sequence). The V end was cut by 2 bases, the J end by 10 bases, with 8 bases between. The CDR3 is made up of 11 amino acids. The CDR3 nucleotides read TGTGCCAGCAGCTTAAGTTTTATCTACACCTTC. This codes for CASSLSFIYTF.

This clonotype appeared a few times. The gene calls are TRBV5-4 and TRBJ2-3; the D gene is possibly TRBD2 (7 bases). The CDR3 is 16 residues long. The V gene's germline CDR1 is SGHNT and CDR2 YYREEE (reference sequence). Trimming pared 1 base from V and 1 base from J, leaving 13 bases between. The CDR3 DNA follows: TGTGCCAGCAGCTTGTTCTGGGAGGGGGGCACAGATACGCAGTATTTT. Its translation is CASSLFWEGGTDTQYF.

In this sample, this clonotype turned up many times. The genes are TRBV28 and TRBJ2-5; TRBD2 matches 10 bases. CDR1 and CDR2 from the germline V gene are MDHEN and SYDVKM. Trimming cost V 3 bases and J 5 bases; bases outside gene matches: 6. The CDR3 is 15 residues long. CDR3 nucleotides: TGTGCCAGCAGTTTCGAGCGGGGGGGCCTTGAGACCCAGTACTTC. Its protein product is CASSFERGGLETQYF.

This clonotype has a handful of counts. The chain links TRBV2 to TRBJ2-1; the match to TRBD2 covers 8 bases. From germline, CDR1 is SNHLY and CDR2 FYNNEI. Trimming took 7 bases from V and 10 from J; bases not matched to a gene: 6. The CDR3 is 12 residues long. The CDR3 DNA sequence: TGTGCCAGCATACTTTTAGCGGGGGAGCAGTTCTTC. The encoded protein is CASILLAGEQFF.

This chain joins TRBV20-1 and TRBJ1-3; D unresolved. Germline loops: CDR1 DFQATT, CDR2 SNEGSKA (reference sequence). V was shortened by 0 bases and J by 3 bases, with 30 bases between the two germline ends. This CDR3 is built from 21 residues. CDR3 nucleotides: TGCAGTGCTAGAGATCCCTCTTCCTGGTCGGTTGGGCAGAATCTTGGAAACACCATATATTTT. This codes for CSARDPSSWSVGQNLGNTIYF.

The rearrangement joins TRBV10-3 to TRBJ1-5; maybe TRBD1 (6 bases). CDR1 and CDR2 from the germline V gene are ENHRY and SYGVKD. V was cut by 0 bases and J by 7 bases, with 13 bases left in between. The length of the CDR3 is 15 residues. The CDR3 reads CAISESNRAGQPQHF. DNA of the CDR3: TGTGCCATCAGTGAGTCGAACAGGGCAGGACAGCCCCAGCATTTT.

A word on this clonotype: The junction departs from the called germline gene at one end, perhaps through a read error. The chain uses TRBV27 and TRBJ2-2, with D possibly called TRBD1 or TRBD2 (5 bases each). Germline V lookup: CDR1 MNHEY, CDR2 SMNVEV (reference sequence). The CDR3 loop spans 12 amino acids. The CDR3 reads CASARQFGELIF. CDR3 nucleotide sequence: TGTGCCAGCGCCCGACAGTTCGGGGAGCTGATTTTT.

V usage is TRBV14 and J usage is TRBJ2-1; D might be TRBD2 (5 bases). The CDR3 spans 14 residues. From germline, CDR1 is SGHDN and CDR2 FVKESK. Trimming shortened V by 7 bases and J by 11 bases, and 21 bases separated the two germline ends. Here the CDR3 reads CASTQWRAGNKQFF. As DNA, the CDR3 is TGTGCCAGCACCCAGTGGCGGGCCGGGAATAAGCAGTTCTTC. The full variable domain, its missing parts supplied by reference TRBV14 and TRBJ2-1, is EAGVTQFPSHSVIEKGQTVTLRCDPISGHDNLYWYRRVMGKEIKFLLHFVKESKQDESGMPNNRFLAERTGGTYSTLKVQPAELEDSGVYFCASTQWRAGNKQFFGPGTRLTVL.

The chain recombines TRBV2 with TRBJ2-5; D unclear. The CDR3 contains 14 residues. The V end lost 3 bases, the J end lost 0 bases, and 8 bases lay between the germline ends. Germline CDR1 reads SNHLY; CDR2 reads FYNNEI. The CDR3 here is CASSDTGYQETQYF. CDR3 in DNA: TGTGCCAGCAGTGACACCGGTTACCAAGAGACCCAGTACTTC.

V is TRBV29-1 and J is TRBJ2-5; possible D gene TRBD2, 6 bases. Trimming took off 6 bases at V and 4 bases at J, with 18 bases between the two ends. Germline V gene sequence: CDR1 SQVTM, CDR2 ANQGSEA. The CDR3 is 14 amino acids. The chain's CDR3 is CSVAEGLRGETQYF. As DNA, the CDR3 is TGCAGCGTGGCCGAGGGACTCCGGGGAGAGACCCAGTACTTC. The full variable domain, completed using reference TRBV29-1 and TRBJ2-5, is SAVISQKPSRDICQRGTSLTIQCQVDSQVTMMFWYRQQPGQSLTLIATANQGSEATYESGFVIDKFPISRPNLTFSTLTVSNMSPEDSSIYLCSVAEGLRGETQYFGPGTRLLVL.

This chain links TRBV28 with TRBJ2-1, with D hard to call. Germline V lookup: CDR1 MDHEN, CDR2 SYDVKM. Between the trimmed V and J ends, which lost 8 bases and 7 bases, there was a span of 24 bases. This CDR3 comprises 16 residues. The CDR3 here is CASSNDGSPEYNEQFF. The CDR3 DNA is TGTGCCAGCTCAAACGACGGGTCACCGGAATATAATGAGCAGTTCTTC. Combining the CDR3 with reference TRBV28 and TRBJ2-1 gives the whole variable domain DVKVTQSSRYLVKRTGEKVFLECVQDMDHENMFWYRQDPGLGLRLIYFSYDVKMKEKGDIPEGYSVSREKKERFSLILESASTNQTSMYLCASSNDGSPEYNEQFFGPGTRLTVL.

This clonotype was counted only a few times. The chain recombines TRBV27 with TRBJ2-2; no clear D. Germline V gives CDR1 MNHEY, CDR2 SMNVEV (reference sequence). This CDR3 spans 14 amino acids. V dropped 2 bases and J dropped 6 bases, with 10 bases sitting between them. CDR3 amino acids: CASSLLGSSGELFF. The DNA for the CDR3 is TGTGCCAGCAGTTTACTGGGGTCGTCCGGGGAGCTGTTTTTT.

This clonotype appeared many times. The chain recombines TRBV7-2 with TRBJ1-1; no clear D gene. Germline V gives CDR1 SGHTA, CDR2 FQGNSA. V gave up 7 bases and J gave up 0 bases, with 6 bases separating them. The CDR3 contains 12 residues. CDR3 loop: CASTGVNTEAFF. CDR3 nucleotides: TGTGCCAGCACGGGAGTGAACACTGAAGCTTTCTTT.

The rearrangement links TRBV11-2 to TRBJ1-2; 8 bases map to TRBD1. The ends lost 2 bases at V and 0 bases at J; junction bases unmatched: 11. Germline lookup yields CDR1 SGHAT and CDR2 FQNNGV. CDR3 length: 18 residues. CDR3 DNA sequence: TGTGCCAGCAGCTTATGGGTTACAGGGGGAATAGCTAACTATGGCTACACCTTC. It encodes CASSLWVTGGIANYGYTF.

This clonotype came up once. The V gene is TRBV14, the J gene TRBJ2-1; D is unresolved. Germline loops: CDR1 SGHDN, CDR2 FVKESK. This CDR3 is 12 amino acids long. Trimming removed 4 bases at V and 6 bases at J, with 7 bases between. CDR3 nucleotides: TGTGCCAGCAGCCTTCAGCCCAATGAGCAGTTCTTC. Translating gives CASSLQPNEQFF.

This clonotype was detected only a few times. The V call is TRBV19, the J call TRBJ1-1, with a weak D call TRBD1 (6 bases). CDR3 length equals 13 residues. Trimming removed 1 base from V and 5 bases from J, with 8 bases in between. Germline V gene data show CDR1 as LNHDA and CDR2 as SQIVND (reference sequence). CDR3 DNA: TGTGCCAGTAGTATAGGAACAGGGACTGAAGCTTTCTTT. As protein: CASSIGTGTEAFF.

The chain recombines TRBV6-2 or TRBV6-3 with TRBJ2-1; perhaps D is TRBD1 or TRBD2 (5 bases each). Germline CDR1 and CDR2: MNHEY and SVGEGT. This CDR3 is built from 18 residues. Trimming stripped 2 bases from V and 2 bases from J, with 19 bases between. In DNA, the CDR3 is TGTGCCAGCAGTTACGAAGGTCACGAGGGGCTTGCCTACAATGAGCAGTTCTTC. Protein: CASSYEGHEGLAYNEQFF.

The V and J genes are TRBV5-1 and TRBJ1-1; TRBD1 matches at 10 bases. After removal of 3 bases from V and 7 bases from J, the junction contained 15 bases not matched to a gene. Germline CDR1 is SGHRS and CDR2 is YFSETQ. This CDR3 is 17 amino acids long. CDR3: CASSSGQGDMGDFEAFF. The CDR3 bases are TGCGCCAGCAGCTCCGGACAGGGGGACATGGGGGACTTTGAAGCTTTCTTT. Full variable domain (remainder filled in from reference TRBV5-1 and TRBJ1-1): KAGVTQTPRYLIKTRGQQVTLSCSPISGHRSVSWYQQTPGQGLQFLFEYFSETQRNKGNFPGRFSGRQFSNSRSEMNVSTLELGDSALYLCASSSGQGDMGDFEAFFGQGTRLTVV.

This clonotype was seen at least ten times. The rearrangement links TRBV20-1 to TRBJ1-2, with 7 bases identical to TRBD1. The CDR3 totals 13 residues. The germline gives CDR1 DFQATT, CDR2 SNEGSKA (reference sequence). The J segment lost 4 bases and the V segment lost 6 bases, leaving 8 bases of the junction unmatched. The CDR3 sequence: CSASGTDFYGYTF. The CDR3 nucleotides read TGCAGTGCGTCCGGGACAGACTTCTATGGCTACACCTTC.